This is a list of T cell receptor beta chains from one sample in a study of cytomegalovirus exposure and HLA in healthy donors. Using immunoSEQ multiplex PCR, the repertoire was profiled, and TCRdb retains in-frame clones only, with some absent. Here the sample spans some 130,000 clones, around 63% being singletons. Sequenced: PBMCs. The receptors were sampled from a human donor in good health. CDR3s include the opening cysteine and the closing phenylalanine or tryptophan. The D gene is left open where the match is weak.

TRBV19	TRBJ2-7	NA	CASSMSRLTLHSYEQYF
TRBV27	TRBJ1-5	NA	CASSLAVSNQPQHF
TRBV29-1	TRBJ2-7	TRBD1	CSVFWGTGHEQYF
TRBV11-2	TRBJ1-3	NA	CASSLVGDSGNTIYF
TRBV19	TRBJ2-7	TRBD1	CASSFSGQGPEQYF
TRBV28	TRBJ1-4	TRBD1	CASSSYRGQTNEKLFF
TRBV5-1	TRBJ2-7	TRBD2	CASSLAGGSSYEQYF
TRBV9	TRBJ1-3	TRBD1	CASSVGSGGLTTIYF
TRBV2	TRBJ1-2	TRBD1	CASIGTGKVNYGYTF
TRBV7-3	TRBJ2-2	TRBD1	CASSQQGRNTGELFF
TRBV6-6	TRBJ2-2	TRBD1	CASSWDSANTGELFF
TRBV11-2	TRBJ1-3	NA	CASSLAGFFGNTIYF
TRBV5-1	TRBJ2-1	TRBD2	CASSPGLAGWSSYNEQFF
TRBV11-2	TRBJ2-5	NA	CASSLNRNQESQYF
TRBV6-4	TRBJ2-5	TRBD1	CASSPGQGPQETQYF
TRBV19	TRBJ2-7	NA	CASSITGEAYEQYF
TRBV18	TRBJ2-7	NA	CASSPEHGLYEQYF
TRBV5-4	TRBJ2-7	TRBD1	CASSPRTGSYEQYF
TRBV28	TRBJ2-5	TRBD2	CASSPILRRTSGQETQYF
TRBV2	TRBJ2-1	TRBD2	CASSDASGGHNEQFF
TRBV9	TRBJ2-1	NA	CASSVARGRGSYNEQFF
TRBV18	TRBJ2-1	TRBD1	CASSPPFGTGVYSYNEQFF
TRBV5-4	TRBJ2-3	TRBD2	CASSPGTSGPDTQYF
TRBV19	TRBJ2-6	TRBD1	CASSLGTGVSGANVLTF
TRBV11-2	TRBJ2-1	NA	CASSLEGRSSYNEQFF
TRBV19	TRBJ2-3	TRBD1	CASSQKTGGTDTQYF
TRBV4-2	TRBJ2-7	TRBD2	CASSQDYSGRAYEQYF
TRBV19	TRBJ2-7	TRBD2	CASNPGGGDSYEQYF
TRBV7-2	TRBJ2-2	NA	CASSLPFSWLRGTGELFF
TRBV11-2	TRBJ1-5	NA	CASSLGGDQPQHF
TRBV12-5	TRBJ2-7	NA	CASGLSSLEQYF
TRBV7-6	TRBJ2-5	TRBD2	CASSLALPGLTRETQYF
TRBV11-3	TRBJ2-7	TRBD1	CASSLAHRTGSEQYF
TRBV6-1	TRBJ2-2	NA	CASSDFSATGELFF
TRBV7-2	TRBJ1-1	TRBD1	CASSLGQGNTEAFF
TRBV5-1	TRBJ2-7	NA	CASSRGGTAPYEQYF
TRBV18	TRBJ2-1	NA	CASSPASSYNEQFF
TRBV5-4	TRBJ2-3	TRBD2	CASSPKREAKDTQYF
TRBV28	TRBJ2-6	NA	CASSLARLRSGANVLTF
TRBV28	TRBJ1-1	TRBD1	CASSPQGQSMNTEAFF